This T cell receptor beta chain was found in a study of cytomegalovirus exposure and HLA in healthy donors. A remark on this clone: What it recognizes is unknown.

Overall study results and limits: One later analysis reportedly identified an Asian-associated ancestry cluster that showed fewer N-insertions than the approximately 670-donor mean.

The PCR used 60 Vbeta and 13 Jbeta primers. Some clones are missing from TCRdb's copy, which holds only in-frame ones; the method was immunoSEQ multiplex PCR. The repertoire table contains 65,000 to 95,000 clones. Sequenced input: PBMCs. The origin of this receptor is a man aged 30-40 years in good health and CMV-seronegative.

Written as DNA, the CDR3 is TGTGCCAGCAGTGAATCGGACAGTAGACTGGTAAAACTGTTTTTT. Its protein is CASSESDSRLVKLFF. This chain uses TRBV6-1 with TRBJ1-4; D might be TRBD1 (6 bases). This CDR3 contains 15 residues. V lost 2 bases to trimming and J lost 10 bases, with 17 bases between them. In germline, CDR1 is MNHNS, CDR2 SASEGT.